The present entry profiles one TCR beta chain with its context. This entry belongs to a study of CD8 T cells in Susac syndrome. cDNA came from roughly 0.5 to 1 ug RNA primed by random hexamers. TCR beta CDR3 was amplified by immunoSEQ covering 54 Vbeta and 13 Jbeta. TCRdb reprocessed the immunoSEQ multiplex PCR reads with MiXCR, giving one entry per CDR3 protein. In the table there are tens of thousands of distinct CDR3 sequences, roughly 90% of which are singletons. The T cells that were sequenced for TCR beta were CD8+ and CD4+ cells from blood. Negative isolation yielded CD8+ and CD4+ T cells; FACS enriched TEMRA cells. The TCR sequence derives from a human donor with multiple sclerosis. Material: CD8+ T cells from PBMCs.

The CDR3 DNA reads as TGTGCCAGCAGCTACGGACTAGCGGGGGGCAATGAGCAGTTCTTC. Amino acid sequence: CASSYGLAGGNEQFF. The chain recombines TRBV13 with TRBJ2-1; 14 nucleotides match TRBD2. V shed 4 bases, J shed 6 bases, and the junction held 2 bases outside the gene matches. Germline V gene sequence: CDR1 PRHDT, CDR2 FYEKMQ (reference sequence). The CDR3 is made up of 15 amino acids.